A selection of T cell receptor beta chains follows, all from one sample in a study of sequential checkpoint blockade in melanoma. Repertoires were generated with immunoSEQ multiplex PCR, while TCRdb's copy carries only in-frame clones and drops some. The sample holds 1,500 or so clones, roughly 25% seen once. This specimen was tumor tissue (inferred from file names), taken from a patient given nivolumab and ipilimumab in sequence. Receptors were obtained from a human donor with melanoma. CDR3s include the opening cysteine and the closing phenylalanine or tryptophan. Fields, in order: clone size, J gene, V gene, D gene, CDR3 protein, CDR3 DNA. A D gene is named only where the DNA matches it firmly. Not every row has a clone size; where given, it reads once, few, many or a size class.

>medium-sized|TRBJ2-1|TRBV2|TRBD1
CASSEDRGRMDPYNEQFF
TGTGCCAGCAGTGAGGACAGGGGACGGATGGACCCCTACAATGAGCAGTTCTTC
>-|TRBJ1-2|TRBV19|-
CASSAGAGTNYGYTF
TGTGCCAGTAGTGCGGGGGCAGGAACTAACTATGGCTACACCTTC
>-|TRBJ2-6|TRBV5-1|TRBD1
CASSGQDRGRSGANVLTF
TGCGCCAGCAGCGGGCAGGACAGGGGAAGATCTGGGGCCAACGTCCTGACTTTC
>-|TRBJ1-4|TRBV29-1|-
CSALPASTNEKLFF
TGCAGCGCACTCCCAGCCTCAACTAATGAAAAACTGTTTTTT
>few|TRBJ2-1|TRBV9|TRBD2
CASSVLAGGPNNEQFF
TGTGCCAGCAGCGTATTAGCGGGGGGGCCGAACAATGAGCAGTTCTTC
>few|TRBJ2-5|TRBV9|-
CASSSLILGDKTQYF
TGTGCCAGCAGCTCCTTGATACTTGGGGACAAGACCCAGTACTTC
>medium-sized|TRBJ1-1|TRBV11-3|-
CASSLMGPQNTEAFF
TGTGCCAGCAGCTTAATGGGACCGCAGAACACTGAAGCTTTCTTT
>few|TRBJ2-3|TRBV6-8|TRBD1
CASSGTGAGTDTQYF
TGTGCCAGCAGTGGGACAGGGGCCGGCACAGATACGCAGTATTTT
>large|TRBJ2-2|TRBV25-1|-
CASSRGTGELFF
TGTGCCAGCAGCAGGGGCACCGGGGAGCTGTTTTTT
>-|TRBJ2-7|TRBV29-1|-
CSVIPGENYEQYF
TGCAGCGTGATCCCGGGGGAAAACTACGAGCAGTACTTC
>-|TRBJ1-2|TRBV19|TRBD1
CASSQQGSPIYGYTF
TGTGCCAGTAGTCAACAGGGGTCTCCCATCTATGGCTACACCTTC
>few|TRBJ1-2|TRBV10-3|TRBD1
CAISEISGGYYGYTF
TGTGCCATCAGTGAGATTTCAGGGGGCTACTATGGCTACACCTTC
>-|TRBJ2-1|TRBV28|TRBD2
CASSPHLSYSGGIHNEQFF
TGTGCCAGCAGTCCCCACCTGTCATATAGCGGGGGGATCCACAATGAGCAGTTCTTC
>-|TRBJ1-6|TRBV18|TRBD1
CASSLDRVDSPLHF
TGTGCCAGCTCACTTGACAGGGTCGATTCACCCCTCCACTTT
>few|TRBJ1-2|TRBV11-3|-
CASSLNRQLAGYTF
TGTGCCAGCAGCTTAAACAGACAACTTGCTGGCTACACCTTC
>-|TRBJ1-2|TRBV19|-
CASSVNLYREDYGYTF
TGTGCCAGTAGTGTAAATCTATACAGGGAGGACTATGGCTACACCTTC
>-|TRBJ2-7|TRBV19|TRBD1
CASSITATGAYEQYF
TGTGCCAGTAGTATCACCGCGACAGGGGCCTACGAGCAGTACTTC
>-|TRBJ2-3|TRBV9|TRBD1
CASSVRGQGSDTQYF
TGTGCCAGCAGCGTACGGGGACAGGGGTCAGATACGCAGTATTTT
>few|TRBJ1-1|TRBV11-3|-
CASSSEGAVTEAFF
TGTGCCAGCAGCTCCGAGGGCGCCGTCACTGAAGCTTTCTTT
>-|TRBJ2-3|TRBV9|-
CASSVDSTDTQYF
TGTGCCAGCAGCGTAGACAGCACAGATACGCAGTATTTT
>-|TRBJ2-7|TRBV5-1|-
CASSPMAGRDSYEQYF
TGCGCCAGCAGCCCGATGGCAGGCAGGGACTCCTACGAGCAGTACTTC
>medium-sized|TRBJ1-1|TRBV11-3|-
CASSAPNRVIGEAFF
TGTGCCAGCAGCGCCCCCAACAGGGTTATCGGTGAAGCTTTCTTT